A selection of T cell receptor beta chains follows, all from one sample in a study of cytomegalovirus exposure and HLA in healthy donors. The protocol was immunoSEQ multiplex PCR, while the TCRdb copy is restricted to in-frame clones and leaves out a portion. This sample's table reports tens of thousands of clones. The sample was PBMCs. Receptors were obtained from a woman aged 25-40 years in good health and CMV-seronegative. CDR3s include the opening cysteine and the closing phenylalanine or tryptophan. A D gene is named only where the DNA matches it firmly.

j_call: TRBJ2-1; v_call: TRBV28; d_call: NA; cdr3_nt: TGTGCCAGCAGTCTAAACTACAATGAGCAGTTCTTC; cdr3_aa: CASSLNYNEQFF
j_call: TRBJ2-3; v_call: TRBV6-5; d_call: TRBD2; cdr3_nt: TGTGCCAGCAGCCCACATCTACTAGCGGGGGGACAGTATTTT; cdr3_aa: CASSPHLLAGGQYF
j_call: TRBJ1-2; v_call: TRBV11-2; d_call: NA; cdr3_nt: TGTGCCAGCAGCTCCTCGGGACTCCGTTATTTC; cdr3_aa: CASSSSGLRYF
j_call: TRBJ2-5; v_call: TRBV5-4; d_call: NA; cdr3_nt: TGTGCCAGCAGCCCGACTAGAGGGTCAGAGACCCAGTACTTC; cdr3_aa: CASSPTRGSETQYF
j_call: TRBJ2-5; v_call: TRBV4-3; d_call: TRBD2; cdr3_nt: TGCGCCAGCAGCCAAGTTACCAGCGGGGGGGAAGGGGAGACCCAGTACTTC; cdr3_aa: CASSQVTSGGEGETQYF
j_call: TRBJ1-2; v_call: TRBV6-5; d_call: NA; cdr3_nt: TGTGCCAGCAGTCCCAATGGGGCCAACTATGGCTACACCTTC; cdr3_aa: CASSPNGANYGYTF
j_call: TRBJ2-4; v_call: TRBV2; d_call: TRBD2; cdr3_nt: TGTGCCAGCAGTGAAATAGAAGGACTAGCGGGACACATTCAGTACTTC; cdr3_aa: CASSEIEGLAGHIQYF
j_call: TRBJ1-2; v_call: TRBV28; d_call: NA; cdr3_nt: TGTGCCAGCAGTTCAGGAAGCTTCAACTATGGCTACACCTTC; cdr3_aa: CASSSGSFNYGYTF
j_call: TRBJ2-3; v_call: TRBV27; d_call: TRBD1; cdr3_nt: TGTGCCAGCAGCCTTGGGACAGGTTTTTATACGCAGTATTTT; cdr3_aa: CASSLGTGFYTQYF
j_call: TRBJ2-3; v_call: TRBV5-1; d_call: TRBD2; cdr3_nt: TGCGCCAGCTCTAGCGGCAGCACAGATACGCAGTATTTT; cdr3_aa: CASSSGSTDTQYF
j_call: TRBJ2-2; v_call: TRBV9; d_call: NA; cdr3_nt: TGTGCCAGCAGCGTACCAGGCGCAACGAACACCGGGGAGCTGTTTTTT; cdr3_aa: CASSVPGATNTGELFF
j_call: TRBJ2-7; v_call: TRBV6-5; d_call: TRBD1; cdr3_nt: TGTGCCAGCAGCCGCGACCGGGACAGCTCAATCGAGCAGTACTTC; cdr3_aa: CASSRDRDSSIEQYF
j_call: TRBJ1-4; v_call: TRBV9; d_call: NA; cdr3_nt: TGTGCCAGCAGCGTAGCGGGAGGCCTTAATGAAAAACTGTTTTTT; cdr3_aa: CASSVAGGLNEKLFF
j_call: TRBJ2-7; v_call: TRBV7-2; d_call: NA; cdr3_nt: TGTGCCAGCAGCTTTCCCCTAGCTTTCTACGAGCAGTACTTC; cdr3_aa: CASSFPLAFYEQYF
j_call: TRBJ1-2; v_call: TRBV28; d_call: NA; cdr3_nt: TGTGCCACGCTCACCAACCCCGGAGACTCCCGTCGCGGCTATGGCTACACCTTC; cdr3_aa: CATLTNPGDSRRGYGYTF
j_call: TRBJ1-1; v_call: TRBV30; d_call: NA; cdr3_nt: TGTGCCTGGACTCCTATCCCCCCCCAGGTAAAAACTGAAGCTTTCTTT; cdr3_aa: CAWTPIPPQVKTEAFF
j_call: TRBJ2-7; v_call: TRBV5-4; d_call: NA; cdr3_nt: TGTGCCAGCAGCTTGGGCGGGTTGGGGCAGTACTTC; cdr3_aa: CASSLGGLGQYF
j_call: TRBJ1-2; v_call: TRBV5-1; d_call: NA; cdr3_nt: TGCGCCAGCAGCCCGTACGGCGCTACTAGAGGCTACACCTTC; cdr3_aa: CASSPYGATRGYTF
j_call: TRBJ2-1; v_call: TRBV9; d_call: TRBD2; cdr3_nt: TGTGCCAGCAGCGTAGTTGCCGGGACTATCCTAAATGCGCAGTTCTTC; cdr3_aa: CASSVVAGTILNAQFF
j_call: TRBJ1-5; v_call: TRBV15; d_call: NA; cdr3_nt: TGTGCCACCAGCAGAGATGGGGGAGGCGGTCAGCCCCAGCATTTT; cdr3_aa: CATSRDGGGGQPQHF
j_call: TRBJ2-1; v_call: TRBV30; d_call: TRBD2; cdr3_nt: TGTGCCTGGATACCCCTCCGCCTAGCGGGATCCTACAATGAGCAGTTCTTC; cdr3_aa: CAWIPLRLAGSYNEQFF
j_call: TRBJ1-1; v_call: TRBV6-5; d_call: NA; cdr3_nt: TGTGCCAGCAGTTACAGGGGGAGTAACACTGAAGCTTTCTTT; cdr3_aa: CASSYRGSNTEAFF
j_call: TRBJ1-5; v_call: TRBV5-8; d_call: TRBD1; cdr3_nt: TGTGCCAGCAGCTTAGCACCGGACAGGGTGGGCAATCAGCCCCAGCATTTT; cdr3_aa: CASSLAPDRVGNQPQHF
j_call: TRBJ2-3; v_call: TRBV5-6; d_call: TRBD2; cdr3_nt: TGTGCCAGCAGCTTGGCCCCATCTAGCGGGGGGGCGGTAGATACGCAGTATTTT; cdr3_aa: CASSLAPSSGGAVDTQYF
j_call: TRBJ2-1; v_call: TRBV18; d_call: TRBD1; cdr3_nt: TGTGCCAGCTCACCACCGGACAGGGGCCCCAATGAGCAGTTCTTC; cdr3_aa: CASSPPDRGPNEQFF
j_call: TRBJ2-7; v_call: TRBV6-5; d_call: NA; cdr3_nt: TGTGCCAGCAGTTTCCGTCGCCAGGGAGGCGAGCAGTACTTC; cdr3_aa: CASSFRRQGGEQYF
j_call: TRBJ2-7; v_call: TRBV23-1; d_call: TRBD1; cdr3_nt: TGCGCCAGCAGTCAAGGACAGGGTGAAGGCGAGCAGTACTTC; cdr3_aa: CASSQGQGEGEQYF
j_call: TRBJ1-1; v_call: TRBV15; d_call: TRBD1; cdr3_nt: TGTGCCACCAGCAGGGACAGGGCCCTTGAAGCTTTCTTT; cdr3_aa: CATSRDRALEAFF
j_call: TRBJ2-3; v_call: TRBV29-1; d_call: TRBD2; cdr3_nt: TGCAGCGCCCCACTAGCGGGAATTGATACGCAGTATTTT; cdr3_aa: CSAPLAGIDTQYF
j_call: TRBJ1-3; v_call: TRBV10-3; d_call: TRBD1; cdr3_nt: TGTGCCATCAGTGCCACCGGGACAGCTGGAAACACCATATATTTT; cdr3_aa: CAISATGTAGNTIYF
j_call: TRBJ1-3; v_call: TRBV30; d_call: NA; cdr3_nt: TGTGCCTGGAGTACCCCAGGGGCTGGAAACACCATATATTTT; cdr3_aa: CAWSTPGAGNTIYF
j_call: TRBJ1-5; v_call: TRBV28; d_call: NA; cdr3_nt: TGTGCCAGCAGTTCTCTCGAGACCTTGCAGGAGCCCCAGCATTTT; cdr3_aa: CASSSLETLQEPQHF
j_call: TRBJ1-6; v_call: TRBV5-1; d_call: NA; cdr3_nt: TGCGCCAGCAGCTTCGACAGCGTATCCTATAATTCACCCCTCCACTTT; cdr3_aa: CASSFDSVSYNSPLHF
j_call: TRBJ2-1; v_call: TRBV4-1; d_call: NA; cdr3_nt: TGCGCCAGCAGCCAAGGTCGACTAGGGCTTTACAATGAGCAGTTCTTC; cdr3_aa: CASSQGRLGLYNEQFF
j_call: TRBJ2-1; v_call: TRBV6-1; d_call: NA; cdr3_nt: TGTGCCAGCAGTGAGATGGGGCTAGTGGCTCGGGAGCAGTTCTTC; cdr3_aa: CASSEMGLVAREQFF
j_call: TRBJ1-5; v_call: TRBV19; d_call: NA; cdr3_nt: TGTGCCAGTAGTATCCCCGCCAGGGCACCCAGGCAGCCCCAGCATTTT; cdr3_aa: CASSIPARAPRQPQHF
j_call: TRBJ1-1; v_call: TRBV5-1; d_call: NA; cdr3_nt: TGCGCCAGCGGAGGGGACACTGAAGCTTTCTTT; cdr3_aa: CASGGDTEAFF
j_call: TRBJ2-7; v_call: TRBV27; d_call: NA; cdr3_nt: TGTGCCAGCAGTTTATCCCCGGGGGGCTGGGAGCAGTACTTC; cdr3_aa: CASSLSPGGWEQYF
j_call: TRBJ2-1; v_call: TRBV6-4; d_call: NA; cdr3_nt: TGTGCCAGCAGTGACTCCTCTTCGGTCAATGAGCAGTTCTTC; cdr3_aa: CASSDSSSVNEQFF
j_call: TRBJ2-7; v_call: TRBV6-6; d_call: NA; cdr3_nt: TGTGCCAGCACCCCCGGGGGGCGATCCTACGAGCAGTACTTC; cdr3_aa: CASTPGGRSYEQYF
j_call: TRBJ1-1; v_call: TRBV2; d_call: TRBD1; cdr3_nt: TGTGCCAGCAGGCCCAGACAGGGGGACTCTGAAGCTTTCTTT; cdr3_aa: CASRPRQGDSEAFF
j_call: TRBJ2-7; v_call: TRBV6-1; d_call: TRBD1; cdr3_nt: TGTGCCAGCTTCTCCGGGACAGGGGACTACGAGCAGTACTTC; cdr3_aa: CASFSGTGDYEQYF
j_call: TRBJ1-1; v_call: TRBV27; d_call: NA; cdr3_nt: TGTGCCAGCAGCCGCTCCACACTACAAGAGAACACTGAAGCTTTCTTT; cdr3_aa: CASSRSTLQENTEAFF
j_call: TRBJ1-2; v_call: TRBV6-5; d_call: NA; cdr3_nt: TGTGCCAGCAGTTACACCTACGCCGGGGGACGGGATGGCTACACCTTC; cdr3_aa: CASSYTYAGGRDGYTF
j_call: TRBJ2-7; v_call: TRBV4-2; d_call: NA; cdr3_nt: TGTGCCAGCAGCCGACCGGGACTGAGCTCCTACGAGCAGTACTTC; cdr3_aa: CASSRPGLSSYEQYF
j_call: TRBJ1-5; v_call: TRBV4-1; d_call: NA; cdr3_nt: TGCGCCAGCAGCTACGGACAGTCCAATCAGCCCCAGCATTTT; cdr3_aa: CASSYGQSNQPQHF
j_call: TRBJ1-1; v_call: TRBV4-1; d_call: TRBD1; cdr3_nt: TGCGCCAGCAGCCAAGGCCTGGACAGGGTGAACACTGAAGCTTTCTTT; cdr3_aa: CASSQGLDRVNTEAFF
j_call: TRBJ2-7; v_call: TRBV27; d_call: NA; cdr3_nt: TGTGCCAGCAGTTGGACACTGCCGACCTACGAGCAGTACTTC; cdr3_aa: CASSWTLPTYEQYF
j_call: TRBJ1-1; v_call: TRBV30; d_call: NA; cdr3_nt: TGTGCGGGCGGAGGGCAGGGCAGATATGAAGCTTTCTTT; cdr3_aa: CAGGGQGRYEAFF
j_call: TRBJ2-7; v_call: TRBV9; d_call: NA; cdr3_nt: TGTGCCAGCGGACGAGGGGGAGCCTACGAGCAGTACTTC; cdr3_aa: CASGRGGAYEQYF
j_call: TRBJ1-2; v_call: TRBV28; d_call: NA; cdr3_nt: TGTGCCAGCAGTTCCTCGGACAACCGTTATGGCTACACCTTC; cdr3_aa: CASSSSDNRYGYTF
j_call: TRBJ1-1; v_call: TRBV28; d_call: NA; cdr3_nt: TGTGCCAGCAGTGGAGAAACGAACACTGAAGCTTTCTTT; cdr3_aa: CASSGETNTEAFF
j_call: TRBJ1-3; v_call: TRBV5-1; d_call: NA; cdr3_nt: TGCGCCAGCAGCTTGGAAGGGACGGGGGGAGGAAACACCATATATTTT; cdr3_aa: CASSLEGTGGGNTIYF
j_call: TRBJ1-1; v_call: TRBV5-5; d_call: NA; cdr3_nt: TGTGCCAGCACCTTGAATACCGGGACTGAAGCTTTCTTT; cdr3_aa: CASTLNTGTEAFF
j_call: TRBJ2-4; v_call: TRBV19; d_call: NA; cdr3_nt: TGTGCCAGTAGTATTAGAACTGTTACCATTCAGTACTTC; cdr3_aa: CASSIRTVTIQYF
j_call: TRBJ2-1; v_call: TRBV28; d_call: TRBD2; cdr3_nt: TGTGCCAGCAGCCCATTGGGGAGCGGGGCCTACCTTTACAATGAGCAGTTCTTC; cdr3_aa: CASSPLGSGAYLYNEQFF
j_call: TRBJ2-5; v_call: TRBV9; d_call: NA; cdr3_nt: TGTGCCAGCAGCGTAGCCCCTGGGGCCGGAGAGAACCAGTACTTC; cdr3_aa: CASSVAPGAGENQYF
j_call: TRBJ2-7; v_call: TRBV7-9; d_call: TRBD1; cdr3_nt: TGTGCCAGCAGCTTACAGGGACAGGGGTCGTCGGAGCAGTACTTC; cdr3_aa: CASSLQGQGSSEQYF
j_call: TRBJ1-1; v_call: TRBV18; d_call: TRBD1; cdr3_nt: TGTGCCAGCTCACCACCGCCAAATTCCGGACAGGTTAGCGCTTTCTTT; cdr3_aa: CASSPPPNSGQVSAFF